This T cell receptor (beta chain) was identified during a study of blood T cell repertoires in COVID-19. Study at large: Acute and convalescent COVID-19 specimens originated in the United States, Italy and Spain. In each case, the material was cDNA or gDNA derived from T cells, B-cell-depleted T cells, or PBMCs.

V was shortened by 7 bases and J by 7 bases, with 5 bases between the two germline ends. The CDR3 is 9 amino acids. Germline V gives CDR1 MDHEN, CDR2 SYDVKM. Source study methods: The assay estimated nucleated cells by amplifying reference gene primers. Sequencing used immunoSEQ multiplex PCR; TCRdb keeps in-frame clones, though not all of them. The DNA was the basis for D and trimming; V, J and clone size are from that table. This table has some 130,000 clones, 75% to 90% appearing once. Sequencing used peripheral blood. V is TRBV28 and J is TRBJ2-7; D ambiguous. The receptor was derived from a man between 60 and 75 years old with active or convalescent COVID-19. The CDR3 DNA sequence: TGTGCCAGCACCACTGAGCAGTACTTC. Protein: CASTTEQYF.